These T cell receptor beta chains were read from a single sample in a study of T-cell reconstitution after alpha-beta-depleted transplantation in children. TCRdb re-derived calls from the PCR reads in MiXCR, one entry per CDR3 protein. Of about 980,000 distinct CDR3 sequences listed, about 29% were seen once; the top ten hold roughly 28%. Sample: PBMCs, mostly from graft donor cells, taken 360 days after TCRalphabeta/CD19-depleted stem cell transplant. These receptors all come from a boy younger than two who had a stem cell transplant for SCID, so the T cells may come from the graft donor. Both conserved end residues are part of each CDR3. Fields, in order: V gene, clone size, J gene, D gene, CDR3 protein, CDR3 DNA. A D gene is named only where the DNA matches it firmly. Not every row has a clone size; where given, it reads once, few, many or a size class.

TRBV6-1	.	TRBJ1-5	TRBD1	CATRRQGYRNQPQHF	TGTGCCACCCGAAGACAGGGTTATCGCAATCAGCCCCAGCATTTT
TRBV29-1	.	TRBJ1-2	TRBD1	CSVVGTGIGYGYTF	TGCAGCGTCGTAGGGACAGGGATCGGGTATGGCTACACCTTC
TRBV7-2	.	TRBJ1-5	.	CASRTPQGRGQPQHF	TGTGCCAGCAGGACCCCACAGGGACGCGGCCAGCCCCAGCATTTT
TRBV7-9	.	TRBJ1-5	.	CASSLVGYREADQPQHF	TGTGCCAGCAGCTTAGTCGGTTACAGGGAAGCGGATCAGCCCCAGCATTTT
TRBV6-5	.	TRBJ1-1	.	CASSRVPTEAFF	TGTGCCAGCAGCCGGGTGCCTACTGAAGCTTTCTTT
TRBV28	.	TRBJ1-2	.	CASSRRGFYGYTF	TGTGCCAGCAGTCGTCGGGGGTTCTATGGCTACACCTTC
TRBV9	.	TRBJ2-3	.	CASSGPVGSIADTQYF	TGTGCCAGCAGCGGGCCGGTCGGAAGTATCGCAGATACGCAGTATTTT
TRBV3-1	.	TRBJ2-2	TRBD1	CASSPHRGTNTGELFF	TGTGCCAGCAGCCCACACAGGGGGACGAACACCGGGGAGCTGTTTTTT
TRBV27	once	TRBJ2-7	.	CASSLSGSGTYEQYF	TGTGCCAGCAGTTTATCGGGTAGCGGAACATACGAGCAGTACTTC
TRBV7-9	.	TRBJ1-1	.	CASSLWTVNTEAFF	TGTGCCAGCAGCTTATGGACGGTTAACACTGAAGCTTTCTTT
TRBV5-1	few	TRBJ1-1	TRBD1	CASSMGDRVKGTEAFF	TGCGCCAGCAGCATGGGGGACAGGGTGAAAGGCACTGAAGCTTTCTTT
TRBV20-1	.	TRBJ2-4	TRBD1	CSARATGEYVKNIQYF	TGCAGTGCTAGGGCGACAGGGGAATATGTCAAAAACATTCAGTACTTC
TRBV5-1	many	TRBJ2-7	TRBD1	CASSYRGDEQYF	TGCGCCAGCAGCTACAGGGGAGACGAGCAGTACTTC
TRBV7-3	.	TRBJ1-3	.	CATRPNFGNTIYF	TGTGCCACCCGGCCAAACTTCGGAAACACCATATATTTT
TRBV12-3/TRBV12-4	few	TRBJ1-1	.	CASSSRPPRAFF	TGTGCCAGCAGTTCGAGACCTCCGCGGGCTTTCTTT
TRBV5-1	many	TRBJ1-1	TRBD1	CASSPRPGTDTEAFF	TGCGCCAGCAGCCCAAGACCCGGGACAGACACTGAAGCTTTCTTT
TRBV7-3	few	TRBJ2-1	.	CASSKWTVSDEQFF	TGTGCCAGCAGCAAGTGGACAGTATCTGATGAGCAGTTCTTC
TRBV12-3/TRBV12-4	.	TRBJ1-5	.	CASSTDYSNQPQHF	TGTGCCAGCAGTACAGACTATAGCAATCAGCCCCAGCATTTT
TRBV29-1	.	TRBJ1-1	.	CSVPKRGNTEAFF	TGCAGCGTCCCCAAAAGGGGGAACACTGAAGCTTTCTTT
TRBV4-3	.	TRBJ2-7	TRBD1	CASSQEPGQSSYEQYF	TGCGCCAGCAGCCAAGAACCGGGACAGAGCTCCTACGAGCAGTACTTC
TRBV10-3	few	TRBJ2-7	.	CASGGALYEQYF	TGTGCCTCGGGTGGGGCGTTGTACGAGCAGTACTTC
TRBV24-1	many	TRBJ2-1	.	CATSDFNEQFF	TGTGCCACCAGTGATTTCAATGAGCAGTTCTTC
TRBV7-8	few	TRBJ2-2	TRBD2	CASSPVGLAGASGTGELFF	TGTGCCAGCAGCCCAGTGGGACTAGCGGGGGCCTCGGGCACCGGGGAGCTGTTTTTT
TRBV28	once	TRBJ2-3	.	CASSSMLLSTDTQYF	TGTGCCAGCAGTTCGATGTTGCTGAGCACAGATACGCAGTATTTT
TRBV2	.	TRBJ1-1	.	CASSESTEAFF	TGTGCCAGCAGTGAGAGCACTGAAGCTTTCTTT
TRBV2	.	TRBJ1-1	TRBD1	CAIRDRGFVWRNTEAFF	TGTGCCATCCGGGACAGGGGATTCGTTTGGAGGAACACTGAAGCTTTCTTT
TRBV11-3	few	TRBJ2-1	.	CASSGGAQYNEQFF	TGTGCCAGCTCTGGGGGGGCGCAATACAATGAGCAGTTCTTC
TRBV11-2	.	TRBJ2-3	TRBD2	CASSLSASGEFPRSTDTQYF	TGTGCCAGCAGCTTATCAGCCAGCGGGGAGTTCCCTAGAAGCACAGATACGCAGTATTTT
TRBV18	.	TRBJ2-1	.	CASSQRAGTRITYNEQFF	TGTGCCAGCTCACAGAGGGCAGGGACCAGGATAACCTACAATGAGCAGTTCTTC
TRBV7-6	few	TRBJ1-1	.	CASSWRVGVDTEAFF	TGTGCCAGCAGCTGGAGGGTAGGGGTGGATACTGAAGCTTTCTTT
TRBV5-5	.	TRBJ2-5	TRBD2	CASSFQERGETQYF	TGTGCCAGCAGCTTTCAGGAGCGGGGAGAGACCCAGTACTTC
TRBV6-1	.	TRBJ1-5	.	CASKRQDFAVSNQPQHF	TGTGCCAGCAAGAGGCAGGATTTCGCAGTAAGCAATCAGCCCCAGCATTTT
TRBV20-1	few	TRBJ2-2	.	CSARRQGNTGELFF	TGCAGTGCTAGAAGGCAGGGCAACACCGGGGAGCTGTTTTTT
TRBV7-2	once	TRBJ2-3	TRBD2	CASSLIGGGARADTQYF	TGTGCCAGCAGCTTAATCGGCGGGGGGGCGAGGGCAGATACGCAGTATTTT
TRBV6-5	few	TRBJ2-1	TRBD2	CASSYGAGGNEQFF	TGTGCCAGCAGCTACGGAGCGGGGGGCAATGAGCAGTTCTTC
TRBV5-1	.	TRBJ1-1	.	CASRVPGGNTEAFF	TGCGCCAGCAGAGTGCCAGGCGGAAACACTGAAGCTTTCTTT
TRBV5-1	few	TRBJ2-3	.	CASSVTGLSTDTQYF	TGCGCCAGCAGCGTGACGGGACTGAGCACAGATACGCAGTATTTT
TRBV27	once	TRBJ2-7	TRBD1	CASSFGGVTGGEQYF	TGTGCCAGCAGTTTCGGCGGGGTGACAGGGGGCGAGCAGTACTTC
TRBV12-3/TRBV12-4	once	TRBJ2-1	TRBD1	CASSGDRTYNEQFF	TGTGCCAGCAGTGGGGACAGGACATACAATGAGCAGTTCTTC
TRBV27	.	TRBJ2-3	.	CASSPPGAPRPGTQYF	TGTGCCAGCAGCCCTCCGGGAGCGCCCCGGCCCGGTACGCAGTATTTT
TRBV5-1	.	TRBJ2-1	.	CASSFPFRGDPKYNEQFF	TGCGCCAGCAGCTTCCCCTTTCGAGGGGACCCTAAGTATAATGAGCAGTTCTTC